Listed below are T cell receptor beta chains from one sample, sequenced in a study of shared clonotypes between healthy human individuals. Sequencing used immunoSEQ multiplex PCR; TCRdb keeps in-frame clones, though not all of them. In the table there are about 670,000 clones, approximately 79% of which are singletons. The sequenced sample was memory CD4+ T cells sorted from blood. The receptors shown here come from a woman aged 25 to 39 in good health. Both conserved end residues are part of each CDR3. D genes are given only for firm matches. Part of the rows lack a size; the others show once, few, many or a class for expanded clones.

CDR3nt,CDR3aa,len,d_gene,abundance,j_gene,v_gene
TGTGCCAGCAAGGGGACCCCCAGGGCTAGCGGGATCTACGAGCAGTACTTC,CASKGTPRASGIYEQYF,17,TRBD2,-,TRBJ2-7,TRBV6-4
TGTGCCAGCAGCTTAGTCGAGCGGAGCACCGGGGAGCTGTTTTTT,CASSLVERSTGELFF,15,-,-,TRBJ2-2,TRBV7-8
TGTGCCAGCAGCCTGGACCTTTGGGGCAATCAGCCCCAGCATTTT,CASSLDLWGNQPQHF,15,-,-,TRBJ1-5,TRBV7-2
TGCGCCAGCAGCTCCGGGGGCACTGGGGCCAACGTCCTGACTTTC,CASSSGGTGANVLTF,15,-,-,TRBJ2-6,TRBV5-1
TGTGCCAGCAGTGAAGAGAGTAGCCGGTACGAGCAGTACTTC,CASSEESSRYEQYF,14,-,-,TRBJ2-7,TRBV25-1
TGTGCCAGCAGTTACTCAGTAACCCCCACAGATACGCAGTATTTT,CASSYSVTPTDTQYF,15,-,-,TRBJ2-3,TRBV6-5
TGTGCCAGCTCCGGCGACACCGGGGCCAACGTCCTGACTTTC,CASSGDTGANVLTF,14,-,-,TRBJ2-6,TRBV6-6
TGTGCCAGCAGCGCCATGGCGGGTCAGATTGGAAACACCATATATTTT,CASSAMAGQIGNTIYF,16,-,once,TRBJ1-3,TRBV11-2
TGTGCCAGCAGTTCCCGCCTGACTAGTCGGGACACCGGGGAGCTGTTTTTT,CASSSRLTSRDTGELFF,17,-,-,TRBJ2-2,TRBV27
TGTGCCAGCAGCCCATCGGGCAGATCCTATGGCTACACCTTC,CASSPSGRSYGYTF,14,-,few,TRBJ1-2,TRBV7-9
TGTGCCAGCAGCTTAACAGGGTCCGGGGCCAACGTCCTGACTTTC,CASSLTGSGANVLTF,15,-,-,TRBJ2-6,TRBV11-1
TGTGCCAGTAGTGGCAGGGTGGCCTACGAGCAGTACTTC,CASSGRVAYEQYF,13,-,few,TRBJ2-7,TRBV19
TGTGCCAGCAGTGACCGAGGGCTAGCGGGAGGGACCGGGGAGCTGTTTTTT,CASSDRGLAGGTGELFF,17,TRBD2,-,TRBJ2-2,TRBV27
TGCAGTGCTAGACGCCCAGGGGCCCAGTACTTC,CSARRPGAQYF,11,-,few,TRBJ2-5,TRBV20-1
TGTGCCAGCTCACCACGGTCGGTAGCTCAAACCTACAATGAGCAGTTCTTC,CASSPRSVAQTYNEQFF,17,-,-,TRBJ2-1,TRBV18
TGTGCCAGCAGCTTTGACGCGTACGAGCAGTACTTC,CASSFDAYEQYF,12,-,-,TRBJ2-7,TRBV5-4
TGCGCCAGCAGAAAGCAGGGCACTGAAGCTTTCTTT,CASRKQGTEAFF,12,-,-,TRBJ1-1,TRBV5-1
TGCAGCGTTGGGGTACCCTACGAGCAGTACTTC,CSVGVPYEQYF,11,-,-,TRBJ2-7,TRBV29-1
TGCAGCGTGAAGACAGGGGGTTTTGGCGAGCAGTACTTC,CSVKTGGFGEQYF,13,TRBD1,-,TRBJ2-7,TRBV29-1
TGTGCCAGCAGCTTCGGTAGTGGTGAAAAACTGTTTTTT,CASSFGSGEKLFF,13,-,-,TRBJ1-4,TRBV11-2
TGTGCCAGCAGCTTACTTACAGGGACTAACACTGAAGCTTTCTTT,CASSLLTGTNTEAFF,15,-,-,TRBJ1-1,TRBV7-3
TGCGCCAGCAGCTTGGCCGGAGTCTCCTATGGCTACACCTTC,CASSLAGVSYGYTF,14,-,-,TRBJ1-2,TRBV5-1
TGTGCCAGCAGTGAACAGGCCGCTGAAGCTTTCTTT,CASSEQAAEAFF,12,-,-,TRBJ1-1,TRBV2
TGTGCCAGTCCCACTAGCGGGAGAACTTACAATGAGCAGTTCTTC,CASPTSGRTYNEQFF,15,TRBD2,-,TRBJ2-1,TRBV2
TGTGCCAGCAGTTTGGACAGGGTGAGGGATGGCTACACCTTC,CASSLDRVRDGYTF,14,TRBD1,-,TRBJ1-2,TRBV11-2
TGTGCCACCAGCAGAGCTCGGACAGGGGGATTGCGTGGCTACACCTTC,CATSRARTGGLRGYTF,16,TRBD1,-,TRBJ1-2,TRBV15
TGTGCCAGCAGCCCCGGACTAGTAAACGAGCAGTACTTC,CASSPGLVNEQYF,13,TRBD2,-,TRBJ2-7,TRBV11-2
TGTGCCAGCAGCTCGGGACAGGGGAATACTGAAGCTTTCTTT,CASSSGQGNTEAFF,14,TRBD1,-,TRBJ1-1,TRBV7-9
TGTGCCAGCTCCTCGGGGAGGGAAGAGACCCAGTACTTC,CASSSGREETQYF,13,TRBD2,-,TRBJ2-5,TRBV18
TGCGCCAGCAGCGTGGATACTCGGCCGGGGGTCCTGGGCACTGAAGCTTTCTTT,CASSVDTRPGVLGTEAFF,18,-,few,TRBJ1-1,TRBV5-1
TGTGCCAGCAGCCAAGCACTAGCGGGAGGGCCTCACGAGCAGTACTTC,CASSQALAGGPHEQYF,16,TRBD2,once,TRBJ2-7,TRBV4-2
TGTGCCAGCAGCTTCTGGGGTGGTGGAGAGACCCAGTACTTC,CASSFWGGGETQYF,14,-,-,TRBJ2-5,TRBV5-6
TGCGCCAGCAGCCAAGGGACGGCTAACTATGGCTACACCTTC,CASSQGTANYGYTF,14,-,-,TRBJ1-2,TRBV4-1
TGTGCCACCAGCGGGTGGAACAGGGGGCTAGAGACCCAGTACTTC,CATSGWNRGLETQYF,15,TRBD1,few,TRBJ2-5,TRBV15
TGTGCCAGCAGCGGGGCTAGCGGGATAGGGAATGAGCAGTTCTTC,CASSGASGIGNEQFF,15,TRBD2,-,TRBJ2-1,TRBV6-4
TGTGCCACGCGGACGCAAATAAACACTGAAGCTTTCTTT,CATRTQINTEAFF,13,-,-,TRBJ1-1,TRBV6-5
TGCGCCAGCAGCTCCGGGACAGCTTTGCTCAATGAGCAGTTCTTC,CASSSGTALLNEQFF,15,TRBD1,few,TRBJ2-1,TRBV5-1
TGCGCCAGCAGCCCATACCTACCCGGACTCCTTAATGGTACGCAGTATTTT,CASSPYLPGLLNGTQYF,17,-,-,TRBJ2-3,TRBV5-1
TGTGCCAGCTCACCACGAGCTGACAGGGCTCTCTACAATGAGCAGTTCTTC,CASSPRADRALYNEQFF,17,TRBD1,once,TRBJ2-1,TRBV18
TGCGCCAGCAGCTTGGGGGACAGGGACGGACAGCCCCAGCATTTT,CASSLGDRDGQPQHF,15,TRBD1,many,TRBJ1-5,TRBV5-1
TGTGCCAGCAGTAAGGACAGGGCTCCCTATGGCTACACCTTC,CASSKDRAPYGYTF,14,TRBD1,-,TRBJ1-2,TRBV2
TGTGCCAGCAGGAGGACAGGGGGCGAGACCCAGTACTTC,CASRRTGGETQYF,13,TRBD1,-,TRBJ2-5,TRBV27
TGTGCCAGCAGCTTTCGGACTAGCGGGAGAGCTGGGGCCAACGTCCTGACTTTC,CASSFRTSGRAGANVLTF,18,TRBD2,-,TRBJ2-6,TRBV11-2
TGTGCCAGCAGTGAAGACAGGGGAGGCAATTGGGAAGCTTTCTTT,CASSEDRGGNWEAFF,15,TRBD1,-,TRBJ1-1,TRBV2